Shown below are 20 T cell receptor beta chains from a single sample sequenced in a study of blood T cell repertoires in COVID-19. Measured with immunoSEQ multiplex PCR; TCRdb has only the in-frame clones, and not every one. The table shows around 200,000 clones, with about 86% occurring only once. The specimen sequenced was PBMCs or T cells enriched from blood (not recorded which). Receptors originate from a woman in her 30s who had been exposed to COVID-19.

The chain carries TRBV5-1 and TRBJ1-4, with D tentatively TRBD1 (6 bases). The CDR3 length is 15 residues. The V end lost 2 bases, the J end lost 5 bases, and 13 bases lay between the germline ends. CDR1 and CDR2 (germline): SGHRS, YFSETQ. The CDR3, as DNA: TGCGCCAGCAGCTTCAGACAGGACAAGAATGAAAAACTGTTTTTT. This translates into CASSFRQDKNEKLFF.

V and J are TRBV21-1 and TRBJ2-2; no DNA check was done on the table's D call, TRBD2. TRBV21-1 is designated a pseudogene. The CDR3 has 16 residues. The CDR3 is CASSKGRGNNTGELFF. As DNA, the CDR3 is TGTGCCAGCAGCAAAGGACGGGGAAACAACACCGGGGAGCTGTTTTTT.

For the CDR3, the DNA is TGTGCCAGCAGTTACTCAGGGGCTTGGGGCACTGAAGCTTTCTTT. Its translation: CASSYSGAWGTEAFF. The V and J genes are TRBV6-5 and TRBJ1-1; D perhaps matches TRBD1 (5 bases). Per germline, CDR1 MNHEY and CDR2 SVGAGI. The CDR3 has 15 amino acids. The germline V and J ends were trimmed by 0 bases and 4 bases, with 12 bases remaining between them.

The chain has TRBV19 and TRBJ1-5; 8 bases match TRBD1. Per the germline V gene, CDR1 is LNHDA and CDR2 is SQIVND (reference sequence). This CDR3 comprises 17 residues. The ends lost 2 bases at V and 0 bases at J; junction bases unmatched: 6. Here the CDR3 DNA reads TGTGCCAGTAGTATAAAAGAGACAGGGGATAGCAATCAGCCCCAGCATTTT. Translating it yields CASSIKETGDSNQPQHF.

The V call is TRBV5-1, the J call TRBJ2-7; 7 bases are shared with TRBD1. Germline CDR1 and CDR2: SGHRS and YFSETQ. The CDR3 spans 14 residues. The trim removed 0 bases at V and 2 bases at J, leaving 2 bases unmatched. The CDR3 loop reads CASSLGTGPYEQYF. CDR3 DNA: TGCGCCAGCAGCTTGGGGACAGGACCCTACGAGCAGTACTTC.

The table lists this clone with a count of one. This CDR3 reads CASSEQSNYGYTF. The CDR3, as DNA: TGTGCCAGCAGTGAACAGTCTAACTATGGCTACACCTTC. V usage is TRBV6-1 and J usage is TRBJ1-2; D not resolved. V shed 2 bases and J shed 0 bases, with 4 bases lying between them. This CDR3 region has 13 residues. Looked up from germline, CDR1 is MNHNS and CDR2 is SASEGT.

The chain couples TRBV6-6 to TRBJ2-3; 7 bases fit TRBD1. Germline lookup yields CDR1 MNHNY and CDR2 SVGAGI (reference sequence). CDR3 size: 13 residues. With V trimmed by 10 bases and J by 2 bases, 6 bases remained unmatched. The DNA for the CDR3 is TGTGCCACCACGACAGGGACCACAGATACGCAGTATTTT. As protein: CATTTGTTDTQYF.

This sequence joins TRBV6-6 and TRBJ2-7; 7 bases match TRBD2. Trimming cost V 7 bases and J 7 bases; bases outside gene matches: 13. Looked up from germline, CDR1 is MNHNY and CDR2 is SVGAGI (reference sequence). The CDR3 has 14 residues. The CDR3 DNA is TGTGCCAGCACCCGATACTATTCCGGGAGGGAGCAGTACTTC. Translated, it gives CASTRYYSGREQYF.

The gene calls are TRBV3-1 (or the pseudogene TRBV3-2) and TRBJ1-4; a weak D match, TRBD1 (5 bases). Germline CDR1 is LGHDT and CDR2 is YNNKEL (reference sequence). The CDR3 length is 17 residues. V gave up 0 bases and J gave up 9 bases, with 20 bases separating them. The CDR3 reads CASSQEIGGQGVQKLFF. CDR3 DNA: TGTGCCAGCAGCCAAGAAATCGGTGGCCAGGGTGTGCAAAAACTGTTTTTT.

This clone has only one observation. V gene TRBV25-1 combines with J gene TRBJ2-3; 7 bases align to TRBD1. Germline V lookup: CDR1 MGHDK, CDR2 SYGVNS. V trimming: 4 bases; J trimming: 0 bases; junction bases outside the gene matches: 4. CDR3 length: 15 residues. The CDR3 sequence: CASSAGDSSTDTQYF. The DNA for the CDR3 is TGTGCCAGCAGTGCCGGGGACAGTAGCACAGATACGCAGTATTTT.

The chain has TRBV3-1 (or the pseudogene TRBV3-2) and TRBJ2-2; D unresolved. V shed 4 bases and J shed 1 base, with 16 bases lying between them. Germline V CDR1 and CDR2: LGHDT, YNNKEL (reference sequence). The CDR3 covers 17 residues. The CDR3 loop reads CASSPIARRGNTGELFF. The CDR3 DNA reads TGTGCCAGCAGCCCCATCGCCCGGCGAGGGAACACCGGGGAGCTGTTTTTT.

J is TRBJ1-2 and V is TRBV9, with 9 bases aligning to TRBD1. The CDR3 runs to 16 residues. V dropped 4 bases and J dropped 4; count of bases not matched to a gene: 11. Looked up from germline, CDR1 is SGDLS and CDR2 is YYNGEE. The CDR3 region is CASSKPAGTGIYGYTF. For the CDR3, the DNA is TGTGCCAGCAGCAAACCCGCCGGGACAGGGATCTATGGCTACACCTTC.

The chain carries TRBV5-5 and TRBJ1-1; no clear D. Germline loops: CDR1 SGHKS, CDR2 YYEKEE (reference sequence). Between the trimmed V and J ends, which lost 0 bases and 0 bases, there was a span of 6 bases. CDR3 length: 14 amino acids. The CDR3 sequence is CASSLALLNTEAFF. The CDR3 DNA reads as TGTGCCAGCAGCTTGGCTCTCCTGAACACTGAAGCTTTCTTT.

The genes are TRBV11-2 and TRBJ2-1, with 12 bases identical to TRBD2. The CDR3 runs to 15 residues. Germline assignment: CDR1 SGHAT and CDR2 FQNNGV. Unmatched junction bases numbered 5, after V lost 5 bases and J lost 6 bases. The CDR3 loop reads CASSLAGGLRNEQFF. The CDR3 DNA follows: TGTGCCAGCAGCCTAGCGGGGGGGCTTCGCAATGAGCAGTTCTTC. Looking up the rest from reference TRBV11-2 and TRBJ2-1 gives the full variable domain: EAGVAQSPRYKIIEKRQSVAFWCNPISGHATLYWYQQILGQGPKLLIQFQNNGVVDDSQLPKDRFSAERLKGVDSTLKIQPAKLEDSAVYLCASSLAGGLRNEQFFGPGTRLTVL.

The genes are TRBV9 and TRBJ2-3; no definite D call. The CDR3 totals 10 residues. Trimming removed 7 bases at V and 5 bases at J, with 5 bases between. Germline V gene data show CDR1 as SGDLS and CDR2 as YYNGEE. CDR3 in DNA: TGTGCCAGCCCCTTAGATACGCAGTATTTT. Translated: CASPLDTQYF.

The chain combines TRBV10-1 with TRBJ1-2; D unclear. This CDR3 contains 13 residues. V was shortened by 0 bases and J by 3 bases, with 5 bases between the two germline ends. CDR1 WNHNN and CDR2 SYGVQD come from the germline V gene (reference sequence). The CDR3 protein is CASSESGDYGYTF. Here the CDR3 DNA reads TGCGCCAGCAGTGAGTCCGGGGACTATGGCTACACCTTC.

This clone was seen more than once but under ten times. CDR3 in amino acids: CSARVGGEEKLFF. CDR3 nucleotides: TGCAGCGCTAGGGTGGGAGGAGAGGAAAAACTGTTTTTT. This rearrangement joins TRBV29-1 to TRBJ1-4; D unclear. CDR3 length equals 13 residues. V shed 7 bases and J shed 8 bases, with 17 bases lying between them. Germline V lookup: CDR1 SQVTM, CDR2 ANQGSEA.

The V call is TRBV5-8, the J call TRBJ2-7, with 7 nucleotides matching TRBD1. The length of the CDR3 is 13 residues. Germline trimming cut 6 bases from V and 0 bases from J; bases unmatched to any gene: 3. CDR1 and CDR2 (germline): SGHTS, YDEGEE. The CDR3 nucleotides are TGTGCCAGCACCCGGACAGGCTCCTACGAGCAGTACTTC. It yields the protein CASTRTGSYEQYF.

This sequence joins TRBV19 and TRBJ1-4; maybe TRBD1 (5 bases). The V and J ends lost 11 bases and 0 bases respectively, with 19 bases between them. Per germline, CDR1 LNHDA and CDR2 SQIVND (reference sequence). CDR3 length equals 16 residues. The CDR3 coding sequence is TGTGCCTCTCGGACTCGCGGGGGAGCAACTAATGAAAAACTGTTTTTT. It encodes CASRTRGGATNEKLFF.

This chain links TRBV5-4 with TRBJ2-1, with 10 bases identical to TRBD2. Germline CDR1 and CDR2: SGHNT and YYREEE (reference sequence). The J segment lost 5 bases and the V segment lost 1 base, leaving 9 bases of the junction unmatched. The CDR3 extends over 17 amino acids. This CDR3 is CASSLTFGSGGDNEQFF. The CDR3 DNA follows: TGTGCCAGCAGCTTGACCTTCGGGAGCGGGGGGGACAATGAGCAGTTCTTC.